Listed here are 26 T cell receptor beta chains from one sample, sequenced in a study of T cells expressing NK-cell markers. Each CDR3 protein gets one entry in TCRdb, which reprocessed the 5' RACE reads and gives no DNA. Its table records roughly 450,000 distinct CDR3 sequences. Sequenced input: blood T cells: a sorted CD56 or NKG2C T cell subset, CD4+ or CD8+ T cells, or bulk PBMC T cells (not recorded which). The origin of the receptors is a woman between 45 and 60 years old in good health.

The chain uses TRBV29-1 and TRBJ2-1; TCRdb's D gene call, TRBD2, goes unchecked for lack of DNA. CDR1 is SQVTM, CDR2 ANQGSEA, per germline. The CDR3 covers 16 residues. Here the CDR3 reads CSVEEPWAGGLNEQFF.

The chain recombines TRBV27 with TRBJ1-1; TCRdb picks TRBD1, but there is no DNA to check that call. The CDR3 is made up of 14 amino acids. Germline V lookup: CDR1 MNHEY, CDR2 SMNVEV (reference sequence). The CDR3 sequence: CASSLRDTTSEAFF.

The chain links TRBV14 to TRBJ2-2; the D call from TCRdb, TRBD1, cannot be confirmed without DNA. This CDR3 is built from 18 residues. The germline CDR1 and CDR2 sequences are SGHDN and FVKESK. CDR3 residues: CASSQGFGEDRGTGELFF.

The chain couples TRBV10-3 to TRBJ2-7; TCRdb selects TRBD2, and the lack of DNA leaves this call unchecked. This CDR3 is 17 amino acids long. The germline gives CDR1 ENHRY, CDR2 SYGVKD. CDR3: CAISESSLAGKSYEQYF.

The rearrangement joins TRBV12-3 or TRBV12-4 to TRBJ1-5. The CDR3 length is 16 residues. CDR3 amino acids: CASSSGGAQSNQPQHF.

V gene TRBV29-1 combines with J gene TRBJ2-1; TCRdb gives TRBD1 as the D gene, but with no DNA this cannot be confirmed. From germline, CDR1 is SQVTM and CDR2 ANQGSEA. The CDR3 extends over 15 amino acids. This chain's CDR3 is CSVEGDRQMLPEQFF.

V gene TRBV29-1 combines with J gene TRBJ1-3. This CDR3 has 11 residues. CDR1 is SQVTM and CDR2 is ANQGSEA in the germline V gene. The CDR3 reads CSVGGVDTIYF.

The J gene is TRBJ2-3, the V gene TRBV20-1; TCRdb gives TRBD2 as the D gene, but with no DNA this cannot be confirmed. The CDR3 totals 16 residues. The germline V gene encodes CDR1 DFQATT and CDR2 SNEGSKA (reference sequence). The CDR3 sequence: CSARARGTSGGDTQYF.

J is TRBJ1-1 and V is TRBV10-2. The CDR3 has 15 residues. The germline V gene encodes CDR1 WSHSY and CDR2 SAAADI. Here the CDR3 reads CASSELPAQIPEAFF.

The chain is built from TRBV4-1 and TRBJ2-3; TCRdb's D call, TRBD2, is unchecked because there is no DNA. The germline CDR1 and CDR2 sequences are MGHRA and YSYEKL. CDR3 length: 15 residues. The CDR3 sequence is CASSQLGLFTDTQYF.

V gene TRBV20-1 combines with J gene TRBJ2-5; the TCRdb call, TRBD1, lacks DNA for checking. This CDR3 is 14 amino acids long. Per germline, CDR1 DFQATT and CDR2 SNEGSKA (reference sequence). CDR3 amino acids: CSASGRDRDETQYF.

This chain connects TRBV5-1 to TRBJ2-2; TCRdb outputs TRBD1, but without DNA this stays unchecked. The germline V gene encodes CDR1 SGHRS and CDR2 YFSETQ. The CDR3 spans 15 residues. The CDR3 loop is CASNQDIRNSGELFF.

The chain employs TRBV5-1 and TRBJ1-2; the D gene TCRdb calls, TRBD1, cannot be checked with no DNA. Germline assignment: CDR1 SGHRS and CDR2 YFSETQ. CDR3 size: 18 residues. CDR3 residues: CASSLVPNRDNLNYGYTF.

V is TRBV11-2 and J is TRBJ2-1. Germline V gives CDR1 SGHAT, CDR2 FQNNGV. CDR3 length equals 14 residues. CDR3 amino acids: CASSLDPLRNEQFF.

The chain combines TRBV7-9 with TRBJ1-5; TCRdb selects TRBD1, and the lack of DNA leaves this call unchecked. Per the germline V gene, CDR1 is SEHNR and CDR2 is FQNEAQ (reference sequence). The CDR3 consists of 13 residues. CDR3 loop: CASSSYRDQPQHF.

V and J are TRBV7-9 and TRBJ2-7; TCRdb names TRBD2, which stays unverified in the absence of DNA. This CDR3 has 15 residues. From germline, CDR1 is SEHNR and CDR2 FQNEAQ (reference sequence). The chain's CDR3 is CASSLGGGPTYEQYF.

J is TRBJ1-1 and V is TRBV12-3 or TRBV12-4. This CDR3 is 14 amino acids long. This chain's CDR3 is CASNLNTKNTEAFF.

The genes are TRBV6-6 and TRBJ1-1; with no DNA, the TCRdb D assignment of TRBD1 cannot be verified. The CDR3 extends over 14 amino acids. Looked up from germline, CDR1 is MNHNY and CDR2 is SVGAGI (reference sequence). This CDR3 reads CASKPGQGSTEAFF.

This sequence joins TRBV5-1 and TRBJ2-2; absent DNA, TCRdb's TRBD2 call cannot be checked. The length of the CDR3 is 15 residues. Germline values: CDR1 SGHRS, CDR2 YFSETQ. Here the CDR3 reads CASGQTGTGVGELFF.

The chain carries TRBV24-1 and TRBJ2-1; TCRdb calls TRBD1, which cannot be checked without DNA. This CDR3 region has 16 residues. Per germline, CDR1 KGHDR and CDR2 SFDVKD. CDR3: CATSATGGGSYNEQFF.

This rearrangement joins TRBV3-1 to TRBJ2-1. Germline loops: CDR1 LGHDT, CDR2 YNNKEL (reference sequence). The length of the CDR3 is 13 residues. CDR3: CASSQKSYNEQFF.

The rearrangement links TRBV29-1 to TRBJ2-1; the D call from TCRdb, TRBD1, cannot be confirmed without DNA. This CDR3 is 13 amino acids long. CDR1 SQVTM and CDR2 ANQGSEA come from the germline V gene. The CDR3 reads CSVPGTVNNEQFF.

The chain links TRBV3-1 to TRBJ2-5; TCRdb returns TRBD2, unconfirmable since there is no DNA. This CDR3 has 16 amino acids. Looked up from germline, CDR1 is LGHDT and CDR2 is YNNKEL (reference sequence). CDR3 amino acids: CASSQGTSGSLETQYF.

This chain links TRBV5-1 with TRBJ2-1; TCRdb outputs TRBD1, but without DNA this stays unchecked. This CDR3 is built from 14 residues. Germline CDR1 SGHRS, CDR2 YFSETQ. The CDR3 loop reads CASSLEGVAYEQFF.

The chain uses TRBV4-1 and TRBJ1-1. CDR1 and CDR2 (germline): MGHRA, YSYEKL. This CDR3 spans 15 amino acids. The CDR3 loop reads CASSQDIMLDTEAFF.

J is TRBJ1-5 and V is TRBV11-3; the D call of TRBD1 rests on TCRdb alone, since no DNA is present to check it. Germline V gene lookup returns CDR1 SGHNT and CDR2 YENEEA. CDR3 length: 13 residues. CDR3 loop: CASRQGNTQPQHF.